This T cell receptor (beta chain) was sequenced during a study of shared clonotypes between healthy human individuals. Germline loops: CDR1 SGHAT, CDR2 FQNNGV. The CDR3 spans 16 residues. V lost 2 bases, J lost 1 base, and 4 bases stayed unmatched. The assay was carried out at the deep level. Here immunoSEQ multiplex PCR was the method, and the copy in TCRdb shows in-frame clones only, minus some. Among 600,000 or so clones listed, roughly 95% were seen once. CD8 cells classed as naive were CD45RO-negative and positively selected for CCR7, excluding terminally differentiated effector memory CD45RA+ cells.

V usage is TRBV11-2 and J usage is TRBJ2-7; 11 bases are shared with TRBD2. Source material: naive CD8+ T cells sorted from blood. This TCR was sampled from a woman aged 30 to 39 in good health. DNA of the CDR3: TGTGCCAGCAGCTTATGGGGACTAGCGGATTCCTACGAGCAGTACTTC. Protein sequence: CASSLWGLADSYEQYF. Full variable domain (remainder filled in from reference TRBV11-2 and TRBJ2-7): EAGVAQSPRYKIIEKRQSVAFWCNPISGHATLYWYQQILGQGPKLLIQFQNNGVVDDSQLPKDRFSAERLKGVDSTLKIQPAKLEDSAVYLCASSLWGLADSYEQYFGPGTRLTVT.